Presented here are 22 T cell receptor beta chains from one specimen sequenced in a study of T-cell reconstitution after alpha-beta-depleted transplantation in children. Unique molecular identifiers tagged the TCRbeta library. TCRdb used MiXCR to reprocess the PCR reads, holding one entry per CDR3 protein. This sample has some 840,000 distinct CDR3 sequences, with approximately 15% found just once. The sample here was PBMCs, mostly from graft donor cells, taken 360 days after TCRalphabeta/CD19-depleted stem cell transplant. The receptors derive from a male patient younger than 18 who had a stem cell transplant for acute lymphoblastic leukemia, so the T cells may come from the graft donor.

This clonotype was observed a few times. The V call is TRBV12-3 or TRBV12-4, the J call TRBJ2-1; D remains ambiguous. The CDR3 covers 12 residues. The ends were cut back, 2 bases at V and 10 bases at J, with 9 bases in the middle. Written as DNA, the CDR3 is TGTGCCAGCAGTTTATTATGGCCCGAGCAGTTCTTC. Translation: CASSLLWPEQFF.

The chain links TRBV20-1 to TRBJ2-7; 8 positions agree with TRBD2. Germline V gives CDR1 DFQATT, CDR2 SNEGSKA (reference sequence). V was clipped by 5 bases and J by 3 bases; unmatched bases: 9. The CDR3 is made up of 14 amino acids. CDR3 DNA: TGCAGTGCTTTACTAGCGGAGGGCCTCTACGAGCAGTACTTC. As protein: CSALLAEGLYEQYF.

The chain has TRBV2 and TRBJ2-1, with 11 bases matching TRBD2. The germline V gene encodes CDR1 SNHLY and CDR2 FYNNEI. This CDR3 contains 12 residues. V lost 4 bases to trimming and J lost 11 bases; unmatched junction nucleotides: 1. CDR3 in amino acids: CASSGLAGKQFF. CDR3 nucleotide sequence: TGTGCCAGCAGTGGACTAGCGGGGAAGCAGTTCTTC. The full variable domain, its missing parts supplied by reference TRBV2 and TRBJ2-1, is EPEVTQTPSHQVTQMGQEVILRCVPISNHLYFYWYRQILGQKVEFLVSFYNNEISEKSEIFDDQFSVERPDGSNFTLKIRSTKLEDSAMYFCASSGLAGKQFFGPGTRLTVL.

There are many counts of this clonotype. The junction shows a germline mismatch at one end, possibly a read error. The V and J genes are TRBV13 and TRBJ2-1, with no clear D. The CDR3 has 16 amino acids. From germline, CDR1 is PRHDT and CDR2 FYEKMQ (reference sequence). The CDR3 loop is CASSLGSVRTYDEQFF. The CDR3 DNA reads TGTGCCAGCAGCTTAGGGTCAGTTCGGACCTACGATGAGCAGTTCTTC.

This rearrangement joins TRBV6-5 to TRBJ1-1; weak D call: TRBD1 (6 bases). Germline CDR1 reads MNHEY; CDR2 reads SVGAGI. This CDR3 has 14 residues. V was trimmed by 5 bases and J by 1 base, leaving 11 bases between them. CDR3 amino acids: CASSPGTSNTEAFF. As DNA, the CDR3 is TGTGCCAGCAGTCCCGGGACATCGAACACTGAAGCTTTCTTT.

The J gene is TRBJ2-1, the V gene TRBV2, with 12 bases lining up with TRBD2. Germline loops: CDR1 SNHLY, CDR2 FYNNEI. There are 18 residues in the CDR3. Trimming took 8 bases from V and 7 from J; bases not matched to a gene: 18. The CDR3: CASCPISTTSGRRNEQFF. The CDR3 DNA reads TGTGCCAGCTGTCCCATCTCAACTACTAGCGGGAGGCGGAATGAGCAGTTCTTC. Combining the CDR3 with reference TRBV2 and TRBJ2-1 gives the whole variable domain EPEVTQTPSHQVTQMGQEVILRCVPISNHLYFYWYRQILGQKVEFLVSFYNNEISEKSEIFDDQFSVERPDGSNFTLKIRSTKLEDSAMYFCASCPISTTSGRRNEQFFGPGTRLTVL.

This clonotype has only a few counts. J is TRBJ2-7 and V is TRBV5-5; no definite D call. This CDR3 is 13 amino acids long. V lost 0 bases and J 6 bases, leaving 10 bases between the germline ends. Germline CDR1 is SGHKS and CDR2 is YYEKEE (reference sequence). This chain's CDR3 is CASSLEGLGEQYF. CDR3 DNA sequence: TGTGCCAGCAGCTTGGAAGGGTTGGGCGAGCAGTACTTC.

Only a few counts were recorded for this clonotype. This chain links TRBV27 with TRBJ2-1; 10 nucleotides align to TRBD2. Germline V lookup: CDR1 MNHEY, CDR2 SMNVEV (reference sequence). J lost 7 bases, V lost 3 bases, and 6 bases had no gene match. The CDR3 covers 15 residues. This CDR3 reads CASSFLAGALNEQFF. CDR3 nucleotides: TGTGCCAGCAGTTTCCTAGCGGGAGCTTTGAATGAGCAGTTCTTC.

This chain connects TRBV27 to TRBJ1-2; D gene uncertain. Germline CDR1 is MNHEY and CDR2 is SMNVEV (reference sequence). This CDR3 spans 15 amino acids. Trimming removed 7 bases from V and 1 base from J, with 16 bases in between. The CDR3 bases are TGTGCCAGCACCCTGGTACCCGGCAGTAACTATGGCTACACCTTC. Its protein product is CASTLVPGSNYGYTF.

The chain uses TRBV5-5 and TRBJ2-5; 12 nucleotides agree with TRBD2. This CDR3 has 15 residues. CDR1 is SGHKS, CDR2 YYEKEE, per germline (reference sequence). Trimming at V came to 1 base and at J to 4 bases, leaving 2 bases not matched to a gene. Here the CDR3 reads CASSLLGLAGETQYF. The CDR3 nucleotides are TGTGCCAGCAGCTTGTTGGGACTAGCGGGAGAGACCCAGTACTTC.

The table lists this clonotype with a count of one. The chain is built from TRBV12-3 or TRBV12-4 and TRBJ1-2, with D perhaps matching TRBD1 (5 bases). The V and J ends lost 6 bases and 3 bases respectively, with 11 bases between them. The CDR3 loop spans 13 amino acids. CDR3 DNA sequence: TGTGCCAGCAGCCATCGGACACACTATGGCTACACCTTC. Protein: CASSHRTHYGYTF.

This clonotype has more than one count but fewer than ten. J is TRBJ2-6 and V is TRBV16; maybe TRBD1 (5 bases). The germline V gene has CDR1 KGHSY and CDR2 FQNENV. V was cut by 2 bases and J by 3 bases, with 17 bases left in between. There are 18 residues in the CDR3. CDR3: CASSQGAALGVGANVLTF. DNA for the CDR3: TGTGCCAGCAGCCAAGGGGCAGCCCTTGGTGTTGGGGCCAACGTCCTGACTTTC.

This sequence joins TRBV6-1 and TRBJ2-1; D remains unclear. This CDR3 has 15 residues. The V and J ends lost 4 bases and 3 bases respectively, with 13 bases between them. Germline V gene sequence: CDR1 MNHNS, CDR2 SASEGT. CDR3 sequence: CASSVTDIFYNEQFF. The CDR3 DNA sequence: TGTGCCAGCAGTGTCACGGATATTTTCTACAATGAGCAGTTCTTC.

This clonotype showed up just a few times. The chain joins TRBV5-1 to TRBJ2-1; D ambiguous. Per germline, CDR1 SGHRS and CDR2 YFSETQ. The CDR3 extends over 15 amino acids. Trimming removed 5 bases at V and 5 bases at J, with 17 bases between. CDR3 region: CASSRPGGINNEQFF. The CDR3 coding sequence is TGCGCCAGCAGTCGGCCTGGCGGTATTAACAATGAGCAGTTCTTC.

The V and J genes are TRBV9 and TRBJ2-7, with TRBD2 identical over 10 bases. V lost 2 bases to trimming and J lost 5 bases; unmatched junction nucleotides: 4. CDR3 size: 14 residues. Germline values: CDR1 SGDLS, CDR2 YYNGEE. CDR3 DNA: TGTGCCAGCAGCGTCTCGGGACTAGCGAACGAGCAGTACTTC. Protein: CASSVSGLANEQYF.

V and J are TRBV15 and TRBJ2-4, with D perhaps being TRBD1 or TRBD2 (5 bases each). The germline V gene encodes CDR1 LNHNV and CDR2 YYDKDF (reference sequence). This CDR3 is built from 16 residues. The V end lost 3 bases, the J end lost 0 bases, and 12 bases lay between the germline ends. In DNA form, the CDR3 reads TGTGCCACCAGCAGTGAAAGGGACCTAGCCAAAAACATTCAGTACTTC. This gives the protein CATSSERDLAKNIQYF.

The CDR3 sequence is CASSLNRDEFF. CDR3 sequence (DNA): TGTGCCAGCAGCCTAAACCGGGATGAGTTCTTC. V and J are TRBV2 and TRBJ2-1, with D perhaps TRBD2 (5 bases). Germline V gene data show CDR1 as SNHLY and CDR2 as FYNNEI. The CDR3 runs 11 residues. Trimming removed 6 bases at V and 14 bases at J, with 14 bases between. The variable domain in full, with the rest retrieved from reference TRBV2 and TRBJ2-1, is EPEVTQTPSHQVTQMGQEVILRCVPISNHLYFYWYRQILGQKVEFLVSFYNNEISEKSEIFDDQFSVERPDGSNFTLKIRSTKLEDSAMYFCASSLNRDEFFGPGTRLTVL.

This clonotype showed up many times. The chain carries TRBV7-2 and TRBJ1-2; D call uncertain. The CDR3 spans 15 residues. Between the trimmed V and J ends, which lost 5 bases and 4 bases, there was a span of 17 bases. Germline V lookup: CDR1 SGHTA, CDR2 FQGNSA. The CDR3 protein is CASSPQVKQSYGYTF. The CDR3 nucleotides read TGTGCCAGCAGCCCTCAGGTCAAACAAAGCTATGGCTACACCTTC.

As DNA, the CDR3 is TGTGCCAGCAGCGTCGGGACCCCAGGCACCTACGAGCAGTACTTC. It codes for CASSVGTPGTYEQYF. The J gene is TRBJ2-7, the V gene TRBV11-2; possibly TRBD1 or TRBD2 for D (5 bases each). V shed 5 bases and J shed 2 bases, with 16 bases lying between them. CDR3 length: 15 amino acids. The V gene's germline CDR1 is SGHAT and CDR2 FQNNGV.

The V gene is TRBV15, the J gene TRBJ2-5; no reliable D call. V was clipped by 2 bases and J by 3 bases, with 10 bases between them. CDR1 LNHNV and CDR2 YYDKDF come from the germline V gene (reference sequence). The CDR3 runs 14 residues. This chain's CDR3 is CATSRMTLEETQYF. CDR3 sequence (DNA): TGTGCCACCAGCAGAATGACCCTTGAAGAGACCCAGTACTTC.

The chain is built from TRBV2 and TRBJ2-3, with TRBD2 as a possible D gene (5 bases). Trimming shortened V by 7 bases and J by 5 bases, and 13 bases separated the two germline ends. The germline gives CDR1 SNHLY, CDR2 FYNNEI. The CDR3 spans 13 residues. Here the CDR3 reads CASKRESGDTQYF. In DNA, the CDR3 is TGTGCCAGCAAGAGGGAATCCGGAGATACGCAGTATTTT.

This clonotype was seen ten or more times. CDR3 loop: CASSFRANTDTQYF. CDR3 coding DNA: TGCGCCAGCAGCTTTCGGGCTAACACAGATACGCAGTATTTT. This sequence joins TRBV5-1 and TRBJ2-3; D remains ambiguous. This CDR3 is built from 14 residues. Trimming removed 2 bases from V and 2 bases from J, with 9 bases in between. Germline V gene lookup returns CDR1 SGHRS and CDR2 YFSETQ.